The 29 T cell receptor beta chains below were found in one sample sequenced in a study of control samples from healthy donors and cancer patients. Clones were sequenced by immunoSEQ multiplex PCR, and TCRdb holds only the in-frame ones, with some missing. This table holds about 110,000 clones, 82% found once. The sample was blood. Every receptor here comes from a young man in good health.

This chain links TRBV4-1 with TRBJ1-5; 10 nucleotides align to TRBD1. This CDR3 has 16 residues. J lost 4 bases, V lost 3 bases, and 6 bases had no gene match. The germline gives CDR1 MGHRA, CDR2 YSYEKL. CDR3: CASSHSTGQGNQPQHF. The CDR3 DNA sequence: TGCGCCAGCAGCCATAGTACGGGACAGGGGAATCAGCCCCAGCATTTT.

In this sample, this clone turned up a few times. This chain joins TRBV15 and TRBJ2-1, with TRBD2 matching 12 bases. V was clipped by 0 bases and J by 2 bases; unmatched bases: 2. Germline CDR1 and CDR2: LNHNV and YYDKDF (reference sequence). This CDR3 is built from 17 residues. The CDR3 coding sequence is TGTGCCACCAGCAGAGAGGCTAGCGGGGGGGCCTACAATGAGCAGTTCTTC. The encoded protein is CATSREASGGAYNEQFF.

The chain has TRBV14 and TRBJ1-2; unclear D gene. V lost 4 bases and J lost 4, with 13 bases in between. The CDR3 has 14 residues. The germline V gene encodes CDR1 SGHDN and CDR2 FVKESK. The CDR3 DNA sequence: TGTGCCAGCAGCCCCCCCGGAGCTCTCTATGGCTACACCTTC. It translates to CASSPPGALYGYTF.

J is TRBJ2-7 and V is TRBV6-5; the match to TRBD1 covers 9 bases. Germline CDR1 is MNHEY and CDR2 is SVGAGI. Germline trimming cut 6 bases from V and 7 bases from J; bases unmatched to any gene: 13. CDR3 length: 15 amino acids. The CDR3 DNA reads as TGTGCCAGCAGGACATACGACAGGGGGGCCAGAGAGCAGTACTTC. Protein sequence: CASRTYDRGAREQYF.

CDR3 in amino acids: CASSYTGAPTSTDTQYF. The CDR3 coding sequence is TGTGCCAGCAGCTACACCGGCGCCCCAACTAGCACAGATACGCAGTATTTT. V is TRBV3-1 (or the pseudogene TRBV3-2) and J is TRBJ2-3, with unresolved D. With 5 bases removed from V and 0 bases from J, the gap between germline ends came to 18 bases. The CDR3 has 17 amino acids. Per the germline V gene, CDR1 is LGHDT and CDR2 is YNNKEL (reference sequence).

The chain has TRBV29-1 and TRBJ1-2, with TRBD1 identical over 8 bases. Germline V lookup: CDR1 SQVTM, CDR2 ANQGSEA. V was clipped by 4 bases and J by 7 bases; unmatched bases: 2. The CDR3 has 11 amino acids. The CDR3 coding sequence is TGCAGCGTTGCAGGGGGCGTTGGCTACACCTTC. It codes for CSVAGGVGYTF.

The chain is built from TRBV7-2 and TRBJ2-5, with D perhaps being TRBD1 or TRBD2 (6 bases each). Germline lookup yields CDR1 SGHTA and CDR2 FQGNSA. V was trimmed by 4 bases and J by 7 bases, leaving 19 bases between them. The CDR3 covers 15 residues. CDR3 nucleotide sequence: TGTGCCAGCAGCTGGCTACTCGGGGGCACAGGGACCCAGTACTTC. Amino acid sequence: CASSWLLGGTGTQYF.

This clone showed up just once. The J gene is TRBJ1-5, the V gene TRBV6-1, with D tentatively TRBD1 (6 bases). V lost 2 bases and J 4 bases, leaving 18 bases between the germline ends. The V gene's germline CDR1 is MNHNS and CDR2 SASEGT. The CDR3 runs 17 residues. The CDR3 DNA is TGTGCCAGCAGTGAAAACCCCTCACAGGGCTCGAATCAGCCCCAGCATTTT. Its protein product is CASSENPSQGSNQPQHF.

The rearrangement joins TRBV7-9 to TRBJ2-7, with unresolved D. This CDR3 has 13 amino acids. The germline CDR1 and CDR2 sequences are SEHNR and FQNEAQ (reference sequence). Trimming shortened V by 1 base and J by 9 bases, and 13 bases separated the two germline ends. The CDR3, as DNA: TGTGCCAGCAGCTTAGGGGCCGCCTCGGGGCAGTACTTC. It is translated as CASSLGAASGQYF.

The chain has TRBV9 and TRBJ2-1; the D gene is possibly TRBD2 (6 bases). V was pared by 0 bases and J by 5 bases, with 15 bases between. This CDR3 has 16 amino acids. Germline V gives CDR1 SGDLS, CDR2 YYNGEE. CDR3 bases: TGTGCCAGCAGCGTAGCCCCCGGAGGGTTAAACAATGAGCAGTTCTTC. Protein product: CASSVAPGGLNNEQFF.

The rearrangement links TRBV7-2 to TRBJ1-2; D remains unclear. V shed 1 base and J shed 5 bases, with 11 bases lying between them. The CDR3 is 14 residues long. Germline V gene sequence: CDR1 SGHTA, CDR2 FQGNSA. The CDR3 loop is CASSLGGNGYGYTF. For the CDR3, the DNA is TGTGCCAGCAGCTTAGGAGGGAATGGGTATGGCTACACCTTC.

This clone was counted once. This sequence joins TRBV25-1 and TRBJ2-3, with D possibly being TRBD1 (5 bases). The CDR3 is 16 amino acids. The germline V gene has CDR1 MGHDK and CDR2 SYGVNS. V lost 2 bases and J 3 bases, leaving 15 bases between the germline ends. The DNA for the CDR3 is TGTGCCAGCAGTGAACCTAGAAGACAGAGGACAGATACGCAGTATTTT. Translating it yields CASSEPRRQRTDTQYF.

The V and J genes are TRBV3-1 (or the pseudogene TRBV3-2) and TRBJ1-1, with D perhaps matching TRBD1 (5 bases). Trimming left V 0 bases short and J 3 bases short, with 17 bases between. CDR3 length equals 17 residues. Germline V lookup: CDR1 LGHDT, CDR2 YNNKEL (reference sequence). CDR3 region: CASSQESQGRLYTEAFF. Here the CDR3 DNA reads TGTGCCAGCAGCCAAGAAAGTCAGGGTCGTCTGTACACTGAAGCTTTCTTT.

CDR3 nucleotide sequence: TGTGCCAGCAGCTATACCGGGACCAATGGCTACACCTTC. This codes for CASSYTGTNGYTF. The chain combines TRBV6-5 with TRBJ1-2, with a tentative D call TRBD1 (5 bases). The CDR3 is 13 residues long. V was trimmed by 6 bases and J by 6 bases, leaving 14 bases between them. Germline CDR1 reads MNHEY; CDR2 reads SVGAGI.

V and J are TRBV7-2 and TRBJ1-3; D is unclear. The V gene's germline CDR1 is SGHTA and CDR2 FQGNSA. Deletions cut 3 bases from V and 4 bases from J, with 10 bases between. The CDR3 contains 14 residues. The CDR3 spells CASSFIAMGNTIYF. The CDR3, as DNA: TGTGCCAGCAGCTTCATTGCAATGGGAAACACCATATATTTT.

This sequence joins TRBV30 and TRBJ1-4; 7 bases agree with TRBD1. J was trimmed by 4 bases and V by 2 bases; bases with no gene match: 4. This CDR3 has 14 residues. Looked up from germline, CDR1 is GTSNPN and CDR2 is SVGIG (reference sequence). DNA for the CDR3: TGTGCCTGGAGTCGCAGGGGGGGTAATGAAAAACTGTTTTTT. It is translated as CAWSRRGGNEKLFF.

The table lists this clone with many counts. The V gene is TRBV19, the J gene TRBJ1-2, with D maybe TRBD1 (5 bases). Between the trimmed V and J ends, which lost 0 bases and 8 bases, there was a span of 13 bases. The CDR3 loop spans 14 amino acids. Germline V gene lookup returns CDR1 LNHDA and CDR2 SQIVND (reference sequence). The CDR3 nucleotides read TGTGCCAGTAGTATAGATTATCAGGGATCCGGCTACACCTTC. Residues: CASSIDYQGSGYTF.

This clone was seen a handful of times. V gene TRBV4-1 combines with J gene TRBJ1-4; D might be TRBD1 (5 bases). V shed 4 bases and J shed 5 bases, with 20 bases lying between them. CDR1 and CDR2 (germline): MGHRA, YSYEKL. The CDR3 is 17 residues long. CDR3 residues: CASSPTTAGSGNEKLFF. The CDR3 region has the DNA TGCGCCAGCAGCCCCACGACAGCGGGGTCCGGAAATGAAAAACTGTTTTTT.

This chain joins TRBV4-3 and TRBJ1-1; D unclear. CDR3 length: 13 residues. Trimming cost V 5 bases and J 8 bases, with 15 bases left between them. CDR1 is LGHNA and CDR2 is YSLEER in the germline V gene. The DNA of the CDR3 is TGCGCCAGCAGCGCCAATCAGATTGGGGAAGCTTTCTTT. This codes for CASSANQIGEAFF.

This sequence joins TRBV9 and TRBJ2-2, with 7 bases fitting TRBD1. This CDR3 comprises 16 residues. The germline gives CDR1 SGDLS, CDR2 YYNGEE. V was clipped by 3 bases and J by 1 base; unmatched bases: 6. In DNA form, the CDR3 reads TGTGCCAGCAGCGGACAGGGAAGGGAGAACACCGGGGAGCTGTTTTTT. This gives the protein CASSGQGRENTGELFF.

As regards this clone: The same CDR3 arises from other DNA sequences in this sample as well. The V gene is TRBV20-1, the J gene TRBJ2-5; unclear D gene. This CDR3 contains 10 residues. Germline V gene sequence: CDR1 DFQATT, CDR2 SNEGSKA (reference sequence). Trimming took off 0 bases at V and 4 bases at J, with 0 bases between the two ends. The CDR3 spells CSAREETQYF. In DNA form, the CDR3 reads TGCAGTGCTAGAGAAGAGACCCAGTACTTC.

This chain links TRBV29-1 with TRBJ1-1; the D gene is possibly TRBD1 (6 bases). CDR1 is SQVTM, CDR2 ANQGSEA, per germline. With 7 bases removed from V and 4 bases from J, the gap between germline ends came to 13 bases. The CDR3 runs to 12 residues. The CDR3 DNA follows: TGCAGCGCACAGGGTTCGGGCACTGAAGCTTTCTTT. As protein: CSAQGSGTEAFF.

To note about this clone: Within the sample, other DNA sequences also encode this same CDR3. This chain uses TRBV6-5 with TRBJ2-5, with unresolved D. V was shortened by 0 bases and J by 4 bases, with 6 bases between the two germline ends. This CDR3 has 13 residues. Germline lookup yields CDR1 MNHEY and CDR2 SVGAGI. The CDR3 loop reads CASSYSDGETQYF. The CDR3 DNA is TGTGCCAGCAGTTACTCAGATGGAGAGACCCAGTACTTC.

V gene TRBV29-1 combines with J gene TRBJ2-5, with TRBD1 matching over 10 bases. The CDR3 has 12 amino acids. The J segment lost 4 bases and the V segment lost 6 bases, leaving 2 bases of the junction unmatched. Germline V gene lookup returns CDR1 SQVTM and CDR2 ANQGSEA. Here the CDR3 reads CSVDRGRETQYF. The CDR3 coding sequence is TGCAGCGTGGACAGGGGGAGAGAGACCCAGTACTTC.

This clone was counted once. The rearrangement links TRBV25-1 to TRBJ2-3; no reliable D call. Trimming removed 1 base at V and 0 bases at J, with 8 bases between. The CDR3 spans 15 residues. Germline V gene sequence: CDR1 MGHDK, CDR2 SYGVNS. CDR3 DNA sequence: TGTGCCAGCAGTGAATCGGCGGCTAGCACAGATACGCAGTATTTT. Its translation is CASSESAASTDTQYF.

The sample holds one count of this clone. The chain employs TRBV2 and TRBJ1-1; the D gene is possibly TRBD1 (6 bases). V lost 4 bases and J lost 5, with 17 bases in between. In germline, CDR1 is SNHLY, CDR2 FYNNEI. This CDR3 comprises 15 residues. CDR3 sequence (DNA): TGTGCCAGCAGTGGGGGGCAGGGCGAGAGGACTGAAGCTTTCTTT. Its protein product is CASSGGQGERTEAFF.

This chain uses TRBV24-1 with TRBJ2-2; 7 bases match TRBD1. Germline V gene data show CDR1 as KGHDR and CDR2 as SFDVKD. The CDR3 extends over 13 amino acids. With 12 bases clipped from V and 6 bases from J, the junction kept 9 bases outside the gene matches. CDR3 nucleotide sequence: TGTGCCCCCAAACGGACAGGTCCCGGGGAGCTGTTTTTT. This translates into CAPKRTGPGELFF.

V is TRBV28 and J is TRBJ2-3; tentative D call: TRBD2 (5 bases). From germline, CDR1 is MDHEN and CDR2 SYDVKM. V lost 6 bases, J lost 0 bases, and 10 bases lay in between. The CDR3 covers 14 residues. As DNA, the CDR3 is TGTGCCAGCAGGCTAGCAATAAGCACAGATACGCAGTATTTT. This sequence encodes CASRLAISTDTQYF.

This clone turned up a few times. This sequence joins TRBV9 and TRBJ2-2; 11 bases fit TRBD2. Germline lookup yields CDR1 SGDLS and CDR2 YYNGEE. This CDR3 spans 18 amino acids. After removal of 2 bases from V and 4 bases from J, the junction contained 10 bases not matched to a gene. CDR3 in DNA: TGTGCCAGCAGCGTCGTAGCGGGGGGGCTAAGGGGCACCGGGGAGCTGTTTTTT. Translated, it gives CASSVVAGGLRGTGELFF.